One sample yielded the 26 T cell receptor beta chains listed below, sequenced in a study of CD8 T cells in ankylosing spondylitis. Findings and limits, study-wide: Characteristic of ankylosing spondylitis blood, it appeared, was a TCR beta motif comprising several highly homologous variants.

TCRdb re-called the 5' RACE reads through MiXCR, storing one row per CDR3 protein. The data hold hundreds of thousands of distinct CDR3 sequences, with roughly 10% observed a single time. These TCRs' antigens remain unknown. Sequenced: blood, either unsorted or a sorted T cell fraction (not recorded which). The receptors derive from a male donor with ankylosing spondylitis.

Only a few counts were recorded for this clonotype. V gene TRBV5-1 combines with J gene TRBJ2-5; the D is unclear. In germline, CDR1 is SGHRS, CDR2 YFSETQ. V was trimmed by 3 bases and J by 5 bases, leaving 11 bases between them. The CDR3 is 13 amino acids. The CDR3 region has the DNA TGCGCCAGCAGCTACCTTTGGTCCGAGACCCAGTACTTC. Amino acids: CASSYLWSETQYF. The whole variable domain, remainder taken from reference TRBV5-1 and TRBJ2-5, is KAGVTQTPRYLIKTRGQQVTLSCSPISGHRSVSWYQQTPGQGLQFLFEYFSETQRNKGNFPGRFSGRQFSNSRSEMNVSTLELGDSALYLCASSYLWSETQYFGPGTRLLVL.

This clonotype was detected a few times. The chain is built from TRBV4-3 and TRBJ2-7; 10 bases agree with TRBD2. Losses at the gene ends were 1 base for V and 6 bases for J; bases not matched to a gene: 6. CDR3 length: 15 residues. The germline CDR1 and CDR2 sequences are LGHNA and YSLEER. CDR3 region: CASSQGWVAGGEQYF. The CDR3 coding sequence is TGCGCCAGCAGCCAAGGGTGGGTAGCGGGAGGCGAGCAGTACTTC.

This clonotype was detected ten times or more. The chain recombines TRBV29-1 with TRBJ2-5, with 13 bases matching TRBD2. Germline V gives CDR1 SQVTM, CDR2 ANQGSEA. The length of the CDR3 is 16 residues. Trimming removed 4 bases from V and 4 bases from J; junction bases left unmatched: 9. This chain's CDR3 is CSVALTSGRARETQYF. CDR3 nucleotide sequence: TGCAGCGTTGCCCTTACTAGCGGGAGGGCACGAGAGACCCAGTACTTC.

This clonotype was observed a handful of times. The CDR3, as DNA: TGTGCCAGCAGTTTACCAGGCGCCAGCAATCAGCCCCAGCATTTT. Translating gives CASSLPGASNQPQHF. J is TRBJ1-5 and V is TRBV28, with D unresolved. This CDR3 comprises 15 residues. The germline V gene has CDR1 MDHEN and CDR2 SYDVKM. With 2 bases removed from V and 1 base from J, the gap between germline ends came to 9 bases.

The rearrangement joins TRBV10-2 to TRBJ1-3; tentative D call: TRBD1 (5 bases). Germline CDR1 WSHSY, CDR2 SAAADI. The CDR3 has 13 residues. V was shortened by 10 bases and J by 7 bases, with 17 bases between the two germline ends. CDR3 protein: CATSTGWGNTIYF. The CDR3 nucleotides read TGCGCCACCTCAACCGGATGGGGGAACACCATATATTTT.

The V call is TRBV6-5, the J call TRBJ2-3; TRBD2 agrees at 8 bases. Germline CDR1 and CDR2: MNHEY and SVGAGI. The CDR3 has 18 residues. Trimming at V came to 0 bases and at J to 0 bases, leaving 8 bases not matched to a gene. The CDR3 is CASSYSAGLAVSTDTQYF. As DNA, the CDR3 is TGTGCCAGCAGTTACTCGGCCGGACTAGCAGTTAGCACAGATACGCAGTATTTT.

In this sample, this clonotype turned up many times. The chain is built from TRBV20-1 and TRBJ2-1, with D perhaps matching TRBD1 (6 bases). The germline CDR1 and CDR2 sequences are DFQATT and SNEGSKA (reference sequence). The CDR3 has 11 amino acids. V shed 6 bases and J shed 8 bases, with 11 bases lying between them. The CDR3 DNA follows: TGCAGTGCCCGAGGGACATATGAGCAGTTCTTC. Translating gives CSARGTYEQFF.

This clonotype has more than one count but fewer than ten. The V call is TRBV6-4, the J call TRBJ2-1; 8 nucleotides line up with TRBD2. Germline CDR1 and CDR2: MRHNA and SNTAGT. With V trimmed by 2 bases and J by 4 bases, 4 bases remained unmatched. CDR3 length equals 15 residues. Here the CDR3 reads CASSDIGGGYNEQFF. DNA of the CDR3: TGTGCCAGCAGTGACATCGGCGGGGGGTACAATGAGCAGTTCTTC.

This clonotype was counted a few times. This rearrangement joins TRBV20-1 to TRBJ2-7, with 12 bases lining up with TRBD2. Trimming cost V 6 bases and J 2 bases; bases outside gene matches: 17. Germline CDR1 is DFQATT and CDR2 is SNEGSKA (reference sequence). CDR3 length: 18 residues. The CDR3 here is CSARHRTSGIDSPYEQYF. DNA for the CDR3: TGCAGTGCCAGACACAGGACTAGCGGGATCGATTCCCCCTACGAGCAGTACTTC.

This clonotype was picked up a small number of times. V is TRBV20-1 and J is TRBJ2-2, with a tentative D call TRBD1 (5 bases). V dropped 1 base and J dropped 5 bases, with 11 bases sitting between them. This CDR3 comprises 14 residues. CDR1 and CDR2 from the germline V gene are DFQATT and SNEGSKA (reference sequence). The CDR3 sequence is CSARAAAGTGELFF. The DNA of the CDR3 is TGCAGTGCTAGAGCTGCGGCAGGGACCGGGGAGCTGTTTTTT.

The sample holds a few counts of this clonotype. The gene calls are TRBV20-1 and TRBJ1-2; 11 bases agree with TRBD1. Looked up from germline, CDR1 is DFQATT and CDR2 is SNEGSKA (reference sequence). V shed 6 bases, J shed 3 bases, and the junction held 18 bases outside the gene matches. This CDR3 comprises 18 residues. CDR3 protein: CSASSSRDRGSRDYGYTF. In DNA form, the CDR3 reads TGCAGTGCGTCCTCGTCCCGGGACAGGGGGTCTCGTGACTATGGCTACACCTTC.

The V and J genes are TRBV27 and TRBJ1-2; D unclear. Germline V gene data show CDR1 as MNHEY and CDR2 as SMNVEV (reference sequence). CDR3 length: 13 amino acids. V shed 7 bases and J shed 5 bases, with 14 bases lying between them. The CDR3 DNA reads as TGTGCCAGCACCCCCGGCGTAGGGTATGGCTACACCTTC. Amino acids: CASTPGVGYGYTF.

The sample holds a few counts of this clonotype. DNA for the CDR3: TGCAGTGCTAGAGATGCGGGGGGGCGGGAGACCCAGTACTTC. It translates to CSARDAGGRETQYF. The chain recombines TRBV20-1 with TRBJ2-5; TRBD2 aligns across 9 bases. The germline gives CDR1 DFQATT, CDR2 SNEGSKA (reference sequence). The CDR3 sequence is 14 residues long. The V and J ends lost 0 bases and 5 bases, in that order; junction bases with no gene match: 4.

The rearrangement links TRBV20-1 to TRBJ1-6; D not resolved. This CDR3 region has 15 residues. Germline V gene lookup returns CDR1 DFQATT and CDR2 SNEGSKA (reference sequence). The V and J ends lost 8 bases and 7 bases respectively, with 21 bases between them. The CDR3 region is CSPTDAGTHNSPLHF. In DNA, the CDR3 is TGCAGTCCTACAGACGCCGGAACACACAATTCACCCCTCCACTTT.

This clonotype was seen a few times. The genes are TRBV6-2 or TRBV6-3 and TRBJ2-7; 7 nucleotides align to TRBD2. The CDR3 runs 16 residues. The germline V gene encodes CDR1 MNHEY and CDR2 SVGEGT. V gave up 6 bases and J gave up 0 bases; unmatched junction bases: 11. The CDR3 nucleotides read TGTGCCAGCAGCACCATAAGCGGGATGTCCTCCTACGAGCAGTACTTC. This gives the protein CASSTISGMSSYEQYF.

The V and J genes are TRBV7-9 and TRBJ2-1, with 8 bases matching TRBD2. CDR1 and CDR2 (germline): SEHNR, FQNEAQ (reference sequence). V shed 5 bases and J 15 bases; nucleotides not matched to a gene: 12. This CDR3 is built from 13 residues. DNA for the CDR3: TGTGCCAGCAGCGAACCGGGACTAGATTTCCCGTTCTTC. It is translated as CASSEPGLDFPFF.

This clonotype was recorded a few times. The rearrangement uses TRBV27 and TRBJ1-2; D is unclear. Looked up from germline, CDR1 is MNHEY and CDR2 is SMNVEV (reference sequence). This CDR3 region has 15 residues. Between the trimmed V and J ends, which lost 5 bases and 4 bases, there was a span of 17 bases. The CDR3 here is CASSPGGFSVYGYTF. As DNA, the CDR3 is TGTGCCAGCAGTCCCGGAGGGTTCTCAGTCTATGGCTACACCTTC.

This clonotype appeared many times. The chain uses TRBV5-1 and TRBJ1-1; D not certain. V lost 3 bases to trimming and J lost 1 base, with 7 bases between them. This CDR3 region has 13 residues. Germline assignment: CDR1 SGHRS and CDR2 YFSETQ. The DNA for the CDR3 is TGCGCCAGCAGCTCATCCGGGAACACTGAAGCTTTCTTT. As protein: CASSSSGNTEAFF.

The chain links TRBV29-1 to TRBJ2-1; 10 nucleotides line up with TRBD2. Germline assignment: CDR1 SQVTM and CDR2 ANQGSEA. The CDR3 has 14 amino acids. V was clipped by 4 bases and J by 4 bases; unmatched bases: 4. The CDR3: CSVGTSGDYNEQFF. The CDR3, as DNA: TGCAGCGTTGGTACTAGCGGGGATTACAATGAGCAGTTCTTC.

This chain connects TRBV24-1 to TRBJ1-2; maybe TRBD1 (5 bases). Trimming cost V 3 bases and J 4 bases, with 11 bases left between them. The length of the CDR3 is 14 residues. Germline V lookup: CDR1 KGHDR, CDR2 SFDVKD. DNA for the CDR3: TGTGCCACCAGTGATCCGGTCGGGGCCTATGGCTACACCTTC. This codes for CATSDPVGAYGYTF.

This clonotype was seen a few times. The genes are TRBV7-2 and TRBJ2-3; the D is unclear. Germline CDR1 SGHTA, CDR2 FQGNSA. Trimming left V 2 bases short and J 0 bases short, with 9 bases between. This CDR3 has 15 amino acids. CDR3 coding DNA: TGTGCCAGCAGCTTACAGGTCTTAAGCACAGATACGCAGTATTTT. It codes for CASSLQVLSTDTQYF.

Comments on this clonotype: At one boundary the junction diverges from the germline segment, which might be a read error. V usage is TRBV6-1 and J usage is TRBJ2-3, with 13 bases that match TRBD2. The germline gives CDR1 MNHNS, CDR2 SASEGT. The length of the CDR3 is 16 residues. The CDR3 here is CASRSTSGGATDAQYF. The DNA for the CDR3 is TGTGCCAGCAGATCCACTAGCGGGGGGGCCACAGATGCGCAGTATTTT.

This sequence joins TRBV20-1 and TRBJ1-5; D gene unclear. Germline lookup yields CDR1 DFQATT and CDR2 SNEGSKA (reference sequence). The CDR3 runs 15 residues. The ends were cut back, 3 bases at V and 3 bases at J, with 15 bases in the middle. The CDR3 here is CSARDPSENNQPQHF. The CDR3 region has the DNA TGCAGTGCTAGGGACCCCTCAGAGAACAATCAGCCCCAGCATTTT.

This clonotype has a count of ten or more. The chain couples TRBV29-1 to TRBJ1-2; D gene ambiguous. The CDR3 consists of 11 residues. The germline gives CDR1 SQVTM, CDR2 ANQGSEA. V was clipped by 6 bases and J by 4 bases, with 9 bases between them. The CDR3 DNA sequence: TGCAGCGTGACTAAGGGCTATGGCTACACCTTC. This gives the protein CSVTKGYGYTF.

The chain carries TRBV5-4 and TRBJ1-1; a weak D match, TRBD1 (5 bases). This CDR3 contains 15 residues. Per the germline V gene, CDR1 is SGHNT and CDR2 is YYREEE (reference sequence). The V end lost 3 bases, the J end lost 4 bases, and 16 bases lay between the germline ends. The CDR3 DNA sequence: TGTGCCAGCAGCTCCGGAGCGCAGGGAACCACTGAAGCTTTCTTT. Residues: CASSSGAQGTTEAFF.

This clonotype has more than one count but fewer than ten. The V gene is TRBV20-1, the J gene TRBJ1-1; TRBD1 agrees at 7 bases. Germline CDR1 reads DFQATT; CDR2 reads SNEGSKA (reference sequence). V shed 2 bases, J shed 1 base, and the junction held 4 bases outside the gene matches. This CDR3 has 14 amino acids. CDR3 protein: CSARKAGGNTEAFF. The CDR3 DNA sequence: TGCAGTGCTAGAAAGGCAGGGGGGAACACTGAAGCTTTCTTT.